This T cell receptor (beta chain) came from a study of technical replicates of blood from a few donors. Germline CDR1 reads SNHLY; CDR2 reads FYNNEI. The CDR3 totals 15 residues. V gave up 5 bases and J gave up 5 bases; unmatched junction bases: 9. TCRdb's copy holds only in-frame clones and misses some; the assay was immunoSEQ multiplex PCR. The data show fewer than 90,000 clones, around 94% seen once. This receptor was identified in a human donor in good health. What was sequenced was T cells isolated from PBMCs. The rearrangement joins TRBV2 to TRBJ2-5, with 9 bases identical to TRBD1. CDR3 region: CASSPMGQGTETQYF. CDR3 nucleotides: TGTGCCAGCAGTCCTATGGGACAGGGTACTGAGACCCAGTACTTC.